The next 5 T cell receptor beta chains were all read from a single sample in a study of blood T cell repertoires in COVID-19. Clones were sequenced by immunoSEQ multiplex PCR, and TCRdb holds only the in-frame ones, with some missing. Of about 46,000 clones listed, approximately 90% are singletons. The sample taken for sequencing was peripheral blood. These receptors were obtained from a man between 50 and 59 years old with acute or convalescent COVID-19.

The rearrangement links TRBV7-2 to TRBJ2-3; TRBD2 matches 9 bases. There are 18 residues in the CDR3. Germline V CDR1 and CDR2: SGHTA, FQGNSA. V was clipped by 2 bases and J by 8 bases; unmatched bases: 17. CDR3 nucleotides: TGTGCCAGCAGCTTAATTGCTGGCGGGGGGGCGGTCCATGGTACGCAGTATTTT. Translating gives CASSLIAGGGAVHGTQYF.

V and J are TRBV27 and TRBJ2-7; 15 bases line up with TRBD2. Trimming took 3 bases from V and 0 from J; bases not matched to a gene: 9. The CDR3 is made up of 19 amino acids. Germline CDR1 reads MNHEY; CDR2 reads SMNVEV (reference sequence). The CDR3 region is CASSLGPGLAGGLSYEQYF. CDR3 coding DNA: TGTGCCAGCAGTTTGGGCCCGGGACTAGCGGGGGGCCTCTCCTACGAGCAGTACTTC.

CDR3: CASSQGRSSGNTIYF. CDR3 DNA sequence: TGTGCCAGCAGCCAAGGTCGTAGCTCTGGAAACACCATATATTTT. The chain joins TRBV3-1 (or the pseudogene TRBV3-2) to TRBJ1-3, with D unresolved. CDR1 and CDR2 from the germline V gene are LGHDT and YNNKEL (reference sequence). Trimming pared 1 base from V and 0 bases from J, leaving 7 bases between. The CDR3 runs to 15 residues.

This chain connects TRBV19 to TRBJ1-1, with TRBD1 as a possible D gene (6 bases). Germline V gene sequence: CDR1 LNHDA, CDR2 SQIVND (reference sequence). This CDR3 is built from 18 residues. The V and J ends lost 3 bases and 1 base respectively, with 21 bases between them. CDR3 coding DNA: TGTGCCAGTAGTATCAAAATAAGCGGAACAGGGTCGAACACTGAAGCTTTCTTT. Amino acids: CASSIKISGTGSNTEAFF.

The chain carries TRBV3-1 (or the pseudogene TRBV3-2) and TRBJ1-1; the match to TRBD1 covers 10 bases. The CDR3 is 14 amino acids. V was pared by 2 bases and J by 11 bases, with 8 bases of the junction left unmatched. Germline V gene sequence: CDR1 LGHDT, CDR2 YNNKEL (reference sequence). DNA of the CDR3: TGTGCCAGCAGCCAAATAGACAGGGGGCTGATCGCTTTCTTT. Translating gives CASSQIDRGLIAFF.